This entry features one T cell receptor (beta chain) sequence. Antigen specificity is unknown. Libraries were prepared by immunoSEQ multiplex PCR; TCRdb keeps only in-frame clonotypes and omits some of them. Among 25,000 to 35,000 clones listed, approximately 85% were seen once. The data are from a study of OX40 agonist ivuxolimab in advanced cancers. Across the whole study: Each patient was given ivuxolimab into a vein every 2 weeks, at 0.01 to 10 mg/kg. Having had anti-PD-1, anti-PD-L1 or anti-CTLA-4 therapy before was allowed, and approximately 40% had some. Study results and caveats: Clonal expansion by week 6 occurred in CD4+ and CD8+ blood T cells (at 0.1 to 3.0 mg/kg).

Losses at the gene ends were 4 bases for V and 6 bases for J; bases not matched to a gene: 3. Germline V lookup: CDR1 SGHTA, CDR2 FQGTGA. The CDR3 runs to 14 residues. This specimen consisted of CD4+ or CD8+ T cells sorted from blood, obtained in a trial of the OX40 agonist ivuxolimab. The origin of this receptor is an adult with an advanced solid tumor such as melanoma, head and neck, liver or kidney cancer. This chain joins TRBV7-3 and TRBJ2-1; 10 bases fit TRBD1. CDR3 nucleotide sequence: TGTGCCAGCAGCTGGGACAGGGGACGCAATGAGCAGTTCTTC. Amino acids: CASSWDRGRNEQFF. Variable domain in full (rest from reference TRBV7-3 and TRBJ2-1): GAGVSQTPSNKVTEKGKYVELRCDPISGHTALYWYRQSLGQGPEFLIYFQGTGAADDSGLPNDRFFAVRPEGSVSTLKIQRTERGDSAVYLCASSWDRGRNEQFFGPGTRLTVL.